This T cell receptor (beta chain) was identified in a study of shared clonotypes between healthy human individuals. Tens of thousands of T cell genomes, or approximately 0.2 ug DNA, went into the sorted-subset replicate PCRs. Profiled with immunoSEQ multiplex PCR; TCRdb holds only in-frame clones, not every one. There are roughly 590,000 clones in the sample; about 95% occur only once, and less than 0.13% lies in the top ten. V was trimmed by 2 bases and J by 0 bases, leaving 5 bases between them. The CDR3 consists of 15 residues. The germline V gene has CDR1 PRHDT and CDR2 FYEKMQ (reference sequence). It was CD45RO-negative cells, positively selected for CCR7, that made up naive CD8 cells, with terminally differentiated effector memory CD45RA+ cells excluded. All participating donors were Caucasian adults from Nashville, Tennessee. General study points: Naive subsets, compared against memory subsets, generally had larger estimated richness values.

Worth noting for this clone: The antigen remains undetermined.

The TCR sequence derives from a woman under 40 in good health. The chain is built from TRBV13 and TRBJ2-6, with D uncertain. Source material: naive CD8+ T cells sorted from blood. CDR3 sequence: CASSLRYSGANVLTF. In DNA form, the CDR3 reads TGTGCCAGCAGCTTAAGGTACTCTGGGGCCAACGTCCTGACTTTC.